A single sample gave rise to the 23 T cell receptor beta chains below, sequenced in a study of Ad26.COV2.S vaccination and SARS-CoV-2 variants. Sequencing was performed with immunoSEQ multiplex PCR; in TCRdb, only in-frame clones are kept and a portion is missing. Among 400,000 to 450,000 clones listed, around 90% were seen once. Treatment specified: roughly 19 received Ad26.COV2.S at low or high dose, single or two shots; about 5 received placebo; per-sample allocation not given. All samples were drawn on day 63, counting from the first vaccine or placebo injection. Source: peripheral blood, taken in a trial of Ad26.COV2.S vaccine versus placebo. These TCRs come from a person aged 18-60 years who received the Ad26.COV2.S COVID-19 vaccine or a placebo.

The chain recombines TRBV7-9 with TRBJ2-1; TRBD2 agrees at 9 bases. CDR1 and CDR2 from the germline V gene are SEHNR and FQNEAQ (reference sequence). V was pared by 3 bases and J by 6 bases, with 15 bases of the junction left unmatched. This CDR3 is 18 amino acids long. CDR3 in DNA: TGTGCCAGCAGCTTGTTCACCACGGGACTAGCTTTGGGCAATGAGCAGTTCTTC. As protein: CASSLFTTGLALGNEQFF. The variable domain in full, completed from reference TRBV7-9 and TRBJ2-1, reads DTGVSQNPRHKITKRGQNVTFRCDPISEHNRLYWYRQTLGQGPEFLTYFQNEAQLEKSRLLSDRFSAERPKGSFSTLEIQRTEQGDSAMYLCASSLFTTGLALGNEQFFGPGTRLTVL.

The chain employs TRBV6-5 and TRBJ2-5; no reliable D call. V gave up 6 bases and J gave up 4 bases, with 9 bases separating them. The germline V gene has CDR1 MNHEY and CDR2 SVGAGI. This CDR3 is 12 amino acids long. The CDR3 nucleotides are TGTGCCAGCAGGTCCCCTGTAGAGACCCAGTACTTC. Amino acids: CASRSPVETQYF.

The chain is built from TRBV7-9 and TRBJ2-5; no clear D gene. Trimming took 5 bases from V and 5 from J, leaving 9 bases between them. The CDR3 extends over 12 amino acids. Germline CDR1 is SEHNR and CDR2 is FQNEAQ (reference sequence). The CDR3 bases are TGTGCCAGCAGCCCCCGTCAGGAGACCCAGTACTTC. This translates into CASSPRQETQYF.

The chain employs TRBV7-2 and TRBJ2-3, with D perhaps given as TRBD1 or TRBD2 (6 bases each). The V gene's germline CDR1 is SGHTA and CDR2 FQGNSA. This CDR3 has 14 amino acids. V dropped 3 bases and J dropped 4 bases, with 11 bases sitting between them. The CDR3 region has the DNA TGTGCCAGCAGCTTTCCGGGGGCACCAGATACGCAGTATTTT. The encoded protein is CASSFPGAPDTQYF.

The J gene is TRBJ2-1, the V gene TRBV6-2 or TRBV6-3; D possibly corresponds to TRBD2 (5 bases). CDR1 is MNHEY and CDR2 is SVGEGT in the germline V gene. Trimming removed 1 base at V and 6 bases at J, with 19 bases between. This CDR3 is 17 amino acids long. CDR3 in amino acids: CASSYFVTTFWSNEQFF. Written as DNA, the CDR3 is TGTGCCAGCAGTTACTTTGTGACTACCTTTTGGAGCAATGAGCAGTTCTTC.

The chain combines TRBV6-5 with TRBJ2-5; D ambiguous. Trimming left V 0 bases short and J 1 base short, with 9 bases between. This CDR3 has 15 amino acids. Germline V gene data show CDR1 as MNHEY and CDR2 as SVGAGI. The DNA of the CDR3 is TGTGCCAGCAGTTACTCATGGCGGATCCAAGAGACCCAGTACTTC. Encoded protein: CASSYSWRIQETQYF.

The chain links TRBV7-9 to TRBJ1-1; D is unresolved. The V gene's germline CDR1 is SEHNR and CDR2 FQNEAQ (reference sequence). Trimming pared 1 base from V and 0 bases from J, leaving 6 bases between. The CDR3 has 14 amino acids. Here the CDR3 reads CASSLVKMNTEAFF. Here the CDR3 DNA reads TGTGCCAGCAGCTTAGTCAAGATGAACACTGAAGCTTTCTTT. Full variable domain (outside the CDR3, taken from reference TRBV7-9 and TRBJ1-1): DTGVSQNPRHKITKRGQNVTFRCDPISEHNRLYWYRQTLGQGPEFLTYFQNEAQLEKSRLLSDRFSAERPKGSFSTLEIQRTEQGDSAMYLCASSLVKMNTEAFFGQGTRLTVV.

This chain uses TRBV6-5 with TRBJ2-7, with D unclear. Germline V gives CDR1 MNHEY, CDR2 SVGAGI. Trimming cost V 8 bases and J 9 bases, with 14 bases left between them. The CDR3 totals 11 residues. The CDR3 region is CASFHSGLQYF. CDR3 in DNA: TGTGCCAGCTTCCACTCCGGGCTGCAGTACTTC.

The CDR3 DNA sequence: TGTGCCAGTAGTATGGCCGCAGATTGGGACAGACCCTACGAGCAGTACTTC. It encodes CASSMAADWDRPYEQYF. This rearrangement joins TRBV19 to TRBJ2-7; 7 bases agree with TRBD1. The ends lost 3 bases at V and 2 bases at J; junction bases unmatched: 13. Germline V lookup: CDR1 LNHDA, CDR2 SQIVND (reference sequence). This CDR3 is 17 amino acids long.

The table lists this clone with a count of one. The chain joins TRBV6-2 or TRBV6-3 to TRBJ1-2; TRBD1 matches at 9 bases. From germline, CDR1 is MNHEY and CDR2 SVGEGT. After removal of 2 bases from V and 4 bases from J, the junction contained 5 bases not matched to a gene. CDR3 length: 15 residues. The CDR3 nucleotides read TGTGCCAGCAGTTACCGGGACAGGGACCGCTATGGCTACACCTTC. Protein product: CASSYRDRDRYGYTF.

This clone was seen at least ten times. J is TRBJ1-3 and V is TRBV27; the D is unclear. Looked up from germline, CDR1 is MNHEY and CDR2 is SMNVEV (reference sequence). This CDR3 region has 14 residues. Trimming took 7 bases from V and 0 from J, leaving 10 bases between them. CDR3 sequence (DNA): TGTGCCAGCAAGATAACCTACTCTGGAAACACCATATATTTT. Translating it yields CASKITYSGNTIYF.

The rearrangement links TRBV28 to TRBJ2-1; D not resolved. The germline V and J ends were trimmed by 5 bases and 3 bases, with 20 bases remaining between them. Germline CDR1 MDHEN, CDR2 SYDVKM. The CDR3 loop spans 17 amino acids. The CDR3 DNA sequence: TGTGCCAGCAGTCATACTGACACATCCCCCTTCTACAATGAGCAGTTCTTC. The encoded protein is CASSHTDTSPFYNEQFF.

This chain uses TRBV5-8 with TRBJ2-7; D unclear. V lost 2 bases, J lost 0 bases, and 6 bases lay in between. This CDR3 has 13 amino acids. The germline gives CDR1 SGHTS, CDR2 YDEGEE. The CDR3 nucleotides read TGTGCCAGCAGCTTATGGGGCTCCTACGAGCAGTACTTC. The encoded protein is CASSLWGSYEQYF.

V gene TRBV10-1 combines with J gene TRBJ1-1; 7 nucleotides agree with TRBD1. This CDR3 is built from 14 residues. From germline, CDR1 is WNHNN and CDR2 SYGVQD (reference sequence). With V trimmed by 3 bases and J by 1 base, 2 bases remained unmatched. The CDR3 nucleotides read TGCGCCAGCAGTGAAAGGACAGGGAACACTGAAGCTTTCTTT. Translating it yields CASSERTGNTEAFF.

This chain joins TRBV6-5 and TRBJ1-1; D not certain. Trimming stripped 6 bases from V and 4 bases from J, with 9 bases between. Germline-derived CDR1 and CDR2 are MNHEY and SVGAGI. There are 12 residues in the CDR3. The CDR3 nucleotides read TGTGCCAGCAGGATGCTAGGCACTGAAGCTTTCTTT. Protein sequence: CASRMLGTEAFF.

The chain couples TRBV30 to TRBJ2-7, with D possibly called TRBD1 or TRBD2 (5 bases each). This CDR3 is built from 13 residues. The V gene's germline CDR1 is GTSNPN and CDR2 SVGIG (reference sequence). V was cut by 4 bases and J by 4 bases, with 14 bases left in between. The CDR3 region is CAWNPGTAYEQYF. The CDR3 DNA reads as TGTGCCTGGAACCCCGGGACGGCTTACGAGCAGTACTTC.

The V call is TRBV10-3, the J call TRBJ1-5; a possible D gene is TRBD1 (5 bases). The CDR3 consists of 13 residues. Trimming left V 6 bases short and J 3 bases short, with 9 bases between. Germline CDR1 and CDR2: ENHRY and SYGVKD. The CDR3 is CAIRGGVNQPQHF. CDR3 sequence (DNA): TGTGCCATCAGGGGGGGGGTCAATCAGCCCCAGCATTTT.

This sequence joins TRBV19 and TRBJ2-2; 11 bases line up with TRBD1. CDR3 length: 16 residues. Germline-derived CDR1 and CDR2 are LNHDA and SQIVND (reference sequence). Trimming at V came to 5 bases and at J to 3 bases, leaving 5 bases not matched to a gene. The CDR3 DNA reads TGTGCCAGTAGTGGGGGACAGGGGGTATACACCGGGGAGCTGTTTTTT. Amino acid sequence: CASSGGQGVYTGELFF. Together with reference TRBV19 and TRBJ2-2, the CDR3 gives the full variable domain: DGGITQSPKYLFRKEGQNVTLSCEQNLNHDAMYWYRQDPGQGLRLIYYSQIVNDFQKGDIAEGYSVSREKKESFPLTVTSAQKNPTAFYLCASSGGQGVYTGELFFGEGSRLTVL.

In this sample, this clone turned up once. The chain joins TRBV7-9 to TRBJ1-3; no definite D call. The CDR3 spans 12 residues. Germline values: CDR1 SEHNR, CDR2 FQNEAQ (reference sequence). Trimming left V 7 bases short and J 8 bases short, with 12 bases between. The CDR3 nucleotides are TGTGCCAGCACCCTTGGGTTGGACACCATATATTTT. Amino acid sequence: CASTLGLDTIYF.

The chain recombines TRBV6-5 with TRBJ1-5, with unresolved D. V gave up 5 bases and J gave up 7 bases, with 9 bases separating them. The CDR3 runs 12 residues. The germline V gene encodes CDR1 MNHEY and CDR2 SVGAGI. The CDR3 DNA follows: TGTGCCAGCAGTCCGGCGCACCAGCCCCAGCATTTT. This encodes CASSPAHQPQHF.

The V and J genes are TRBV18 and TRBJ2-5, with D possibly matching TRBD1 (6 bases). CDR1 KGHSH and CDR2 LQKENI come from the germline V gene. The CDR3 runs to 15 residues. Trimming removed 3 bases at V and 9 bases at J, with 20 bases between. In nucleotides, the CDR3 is TGTGCCAGCTCACCCTCCGGGACAACCCCGGGGTCCCAGTACTTC. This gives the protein CASSPSGTTPGSQYF.

DNA for the CDR3: TGTGCCAGCAGCTTTGACACGAACACTGAAGCTTTCTTT. Its translation is CASSFDTNTEAFF. The chain combines TRBV5-4 with TRBJ1-1, with D uncertain. The V gene's germline CDR1 is SGHNT and CDR2 YYREEE (reference sequence). CDR3 length: 13 amino acids. With 2 bases removed from V and 1 base from J, the gap between germline ends came to 6 bases.

The DNA of the CDR3 is TGTGCCAGCAGCTTAGCCACCAAGAGGAGCGGGAGGTCCTACAATGAGCAGTTCTTC. As protein: CASSLATKRSGRSYNEQFF. The V gene is TRBV11-2, the J gene TRBJ2-1; 9 nucleotides line up with TRBD2. The CDR3 runs 19 residues. V lost 1 base, J lost 1 base, and 11 bases stayed unmatched. CDR1 and CDR2 from the germline V gene are SGHAT and FQNNGV.